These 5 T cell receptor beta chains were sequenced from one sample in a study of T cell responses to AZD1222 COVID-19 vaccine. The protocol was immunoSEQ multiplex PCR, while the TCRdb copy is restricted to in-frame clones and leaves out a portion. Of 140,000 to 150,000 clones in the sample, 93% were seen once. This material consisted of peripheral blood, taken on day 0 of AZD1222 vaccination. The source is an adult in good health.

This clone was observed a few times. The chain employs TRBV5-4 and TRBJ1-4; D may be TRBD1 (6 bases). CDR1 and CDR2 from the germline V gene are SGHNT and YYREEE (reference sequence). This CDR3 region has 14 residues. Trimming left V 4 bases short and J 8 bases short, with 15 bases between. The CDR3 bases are TGTGCCAGCAGCCTGGAAAAAGACAGGGAAAAACTGTTTTTT. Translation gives CASSLEKDREKLFF.

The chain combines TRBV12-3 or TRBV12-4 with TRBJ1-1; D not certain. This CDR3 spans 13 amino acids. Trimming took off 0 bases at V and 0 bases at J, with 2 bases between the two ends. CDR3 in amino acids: CASSLAVNTEAFF. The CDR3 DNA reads TGTGCCAGCAGTTTAGCCGTGAACACTGAAGCTTTCTTT.

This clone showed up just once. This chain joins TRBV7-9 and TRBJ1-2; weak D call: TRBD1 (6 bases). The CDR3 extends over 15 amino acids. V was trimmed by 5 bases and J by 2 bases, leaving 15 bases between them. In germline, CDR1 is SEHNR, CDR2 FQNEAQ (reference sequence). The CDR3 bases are TGTGCCAGCAGCCCAGCGGGACACTACAACTATGGCTACACCTTC. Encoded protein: CASSPAGHYNYGYTF. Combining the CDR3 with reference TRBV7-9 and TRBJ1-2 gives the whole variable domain DTGVSQNPRHKITKRGQNVTFRCDPISEHNRLYWYRQTLGQGPEFLTYFQNEAQLEKSRLLSDRFSAERPKGSFSTLEIQRTEQGDSAMYLCASSPAGHYNYGYTFGSGTRLTVV.

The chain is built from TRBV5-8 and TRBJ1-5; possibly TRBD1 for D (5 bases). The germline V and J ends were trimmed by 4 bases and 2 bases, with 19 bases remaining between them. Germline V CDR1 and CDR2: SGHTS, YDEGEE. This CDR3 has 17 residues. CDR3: CASSLGVGPRGNQPQHF. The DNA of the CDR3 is TGTGCCAGCAGCCTGGGGGTTGGGCCAAGGGGCAATCAGCCCCAGCATTTT.

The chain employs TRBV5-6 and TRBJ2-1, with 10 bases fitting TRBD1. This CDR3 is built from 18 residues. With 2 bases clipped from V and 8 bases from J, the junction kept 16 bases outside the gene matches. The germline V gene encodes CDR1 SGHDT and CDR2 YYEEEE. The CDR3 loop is CASSFGTGDLVWVDEQFF. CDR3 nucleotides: TGTGCCAGCAGCTTTGGGACAGGGGATTTAGTTTGGGTCGATGAGCAGTTCTTC.